This entry features one T cell receptor beta chain sequence. Only in-frame clones appear in the TCRdb table, and some are missing; sequencing was by immunoSEQ multiplex PCR. Altogether approximately 88,000 clones are present, almost 70% being singletons, with the ten largest covering around half. The data derive from a study of shared clonotypes between healthy human individuals. Trimming cost V 0 bases and J 5 bases; bases outside gene matches: 7. This CDR3 spans 15 amino acids. Germline CDR1 and CDR2: SGHVS and FQNEAQ. Combining CD45RO+ cells with CCR7-negative CD45RA+ TemRA cells gave CD8 memory. Sequenced sample: memory CD8+ T cells sorted from blood. Subset meaning: CD45RO+ cells pooled with CCR7-negative TemRA cells. The sequence derives from a man aged 25-40 years in good health. This chain links TRBV7-8 with TRBJ2-7; 7 bases are shared with TRBD1. The CDR3 region is CASSLAQGLSHEQYF. DNA for the CDR3: TGTGCCAGCAGCTTAGCACAGGGGTTGTCCCACGAGCAGTACTTC.